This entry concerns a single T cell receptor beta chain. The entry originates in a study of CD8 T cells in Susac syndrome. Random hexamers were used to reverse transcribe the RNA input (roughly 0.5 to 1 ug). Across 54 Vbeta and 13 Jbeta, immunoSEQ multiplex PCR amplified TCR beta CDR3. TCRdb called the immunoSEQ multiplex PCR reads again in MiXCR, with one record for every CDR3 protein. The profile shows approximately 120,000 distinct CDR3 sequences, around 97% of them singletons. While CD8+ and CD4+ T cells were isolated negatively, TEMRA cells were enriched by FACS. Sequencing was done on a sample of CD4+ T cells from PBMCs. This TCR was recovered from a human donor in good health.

The CDR3 nucleotides are TGTGCCAGCAGCTTAGCTCAGACAGGGAATGAAAAACTGTTTTTT. Translating it yields CASSLAQTGNEKLFF. The chain carries TRBV7-9 and TRBJ1-4; 7 positions agree with TRBD1. From germline, CDR1 is SEHNR and CDR2 FQNEAQ (reference sequence). V was pared by 0 bases and J by 5 bases, with 3 bases of the junction left unmatched. The CDR3 covers 15 residues.